These 17 T cell receptor beta chains originate from one sample sequenced in a study of long-term antiretroviral therapy in people with HIV. Version v3.0 of the immunoSEQ assay ran at survey level. Data came from immunoSEQ multiplex PCR; TCRdb stores just in-frame clones and leaves some out. Here the sample spans 20,000 to 25,000 clones, over 80% being singletons. Sample: unsorted PBMCs, taken 1.6 years after starting antiretroviral therapy. These receptors all stem from a man aged 35-49 years with HIV.

The chain couples TRBV27 to TRBJ1-2; TRBD1 matches at 7 bases. V shed 5 bases, J shed 6 bases, and the junction held 6 bases outside the gene matches. Germline CDR1 MNHEY, CDR2 SMNVEV (reference sequence). The CDR3 is made up of 13 amino acids. The CDR3 spells CASSPTGRDGYTF. CDR3 DNA sequence: TGTGCCAGCAGTCCGACAGGGCGGGATGGCTACACCTTC.

DNA of the CDR3: TGTGCCTGGAACCCCTTACAGGAGTATTCACCCCTCCACTTT. It specifies CAWNPLQEYSPLHF. V is TRBV30 and J is TRBJ1-6, with D possibly being TRBD1 (5 bases). V dropped 4 bases and J dropped 8 bases, with 15 bases sitting between them. The CDR3 has 14 residues. The germline CDR1 and CDR2 sequences are GTSNPN and SVGIG (reference sequence).

Remarks on this clone: Relative to the germline gene, one junction end is altered; a read error may explain this. V usage is TRBV7-9 and J usage is TRBJ2-2; D unresolved. CDR3 length: 17 residues. In germline, CDR1 is SEHNR, CDR2 FQNEAQ (reference sequence). CDR3 bases: TGTGCCAGCAGCCCCTTAACATGGGTAGAAAACATCGGGGAGCTGTTTTTT. It encodes CASSPLTWVENIGELFF.

The chain joins TRBV7-2 to TRBJ1-6; D is perhaps TRBD1 (5 bases). Germline CDR1 is SGHTA and CDR2 is FQGNSA. Trimming pared 1 base from V and 6 bases from J, leaving 13 bases between. This CDR3 contains 16 residues. The CDR3 DNA follows: TGTGCCAGCAGCTTAGAGGGGCTCGTTACTAATTCACCCCTCCACTTT. Its translation is CASSLEGLVTNSPLHF.

This rearrangement joins TRBV7-8 to TRBJ2-2; a possible D gene is TRBD2 (5 bases). Trimming removed 5 bases from V and 0 bases from J, with 7 bases in between. The CDR3 runs to 14 residues. The germline V gene encodes CDR1 SGHVS and CDR2 FQNEAQ. DNA for the CDR3: TGTGCCAGCAGCCCGCGGGCGAACACCGGGGAGCTGTTTTTT. It translates to CASSPRANTGELFF. The whole variable domain, filled in from reference TRBV7-8 and TRBJ2-2, reads GAGVSQSPRYKVAKRGQDVALRCDPISGHVSLFWYQQALGQGPEFLTYFQNEAQLDKSGLPSDRFFAERPEGSVSTLKIQRTQQEDSAVYLCASSPRANTGELFFGEGSRLTVL.

This clone was counted only a few times. V gene TRBV6-5 combines with J gene TRBJ1-1, with a tentative D call TRBD1 (5 bases). The CDR3 sequence is 16 residues long. Trimming pared 2 bases from V and 2 bases from J, leaving 15 bases between. Germline CDR1 and CDR2: MNHEY and SVGAGI. The chain's CDR3 is CASSYSEGLPNTEAFF. In DNA form, the CDR3 reads TGTGCCAGCAGTTACAGCGAGGGACTGCCCAACACTGAAGCTTTCTTT.

The rearrangement links TRBV7-9 to TRBJ1-2; D unclear. This CDR3 comprises 15 residues. Trimming took off 3 bases at V and 2 bases at J, with 13 bases between the two ends. Germline CDR1 SEHNR, CDR2 FQNEAQ (reference sequence). This CDR3 is CASSFSMVRNYGYTF. The CDR3 DNA follows: TGTGCCAGCAGCTTTTCGATGGTCAGAAACTATGGCTACACCTTC. Variable domain in full (rest from reference TRBV7-9 and TRBJ1-2): DTGVSQNPRHKITKRGQNVTFRCDPISEHNRLYWYRQTLGQGPEFLTYFQNEAQLEKSRLLSDRFSAERPKGSFSTLEIQRTEQGDSAMYLCASSFSMVRNYGYTFGSGTRLTVV.

In this sample, this clone turned up once. This sequence joins TRBV5-1 and TRBJ2-1; tentatively, D is TRBD2 (6 bases). The CDR3 consists of 16 residues. V was clipped by 4 bases and J by 6 bases, with 20 bases between them. Germline loops: CDR1 SGHRS, CDR2 YFSETQ. The CDR3, as DNA: TGCGCCAGCAGCGGCGAACCCGGCGGGACCGGCAATGAGCAGTTCTTC. It codes for CASSGEPGGTGNEQFF.

This clone was counted only a few times. The CDR3 loop reads CASSDSANTEAFF. DNA for the CDR3: TGCGCCAGCAGTGATTCAGCGAACACTGAAGCTTTCTTT. The V gene is TRBV10-1, the J gene TRBJ1-1; unclear D gene. With 3 bases removed from V and 1 base from J, the gap between germline ends came to 6 bases. The CDR3 loop spans 13 amino acids. Germline CDR1 reads WNHNN; CDR2 reads SYGVQD (reference sequence).

The chain uses TRBV2 and TRBJ1-5, with D unresolved. Germline CDR1 and CDR2: SNHLY and FYNNEI. V was shortened by 4 bases and J by 6 bases, with 10 bases between the two germline ends. The CDR3 is 13 amino acids. CDR3 bases: TGTGCCAGCAGTGTGATGTTGTCTCAGCCCCAGCATTTT. Translating gives CASSVMLSQPQHF.

V and J are TRBV6-6 and TRBJ2-3; D remains unclear. Between the trimmed V and J ends, which lost 0 bases and 2 bases, there was a span of 9 bases. Germline CDR1 MNHNY, CDR2 SVGAGI (reference sequence). The CDR3 contains 15 residues. CDR3 bases: TGTGCCAGCAGTTACTCGTGGCAGCTCACAGATACGCAGTATTTT. This gives the protein CASSYSWQLTDTQYF.

The chain carries TRBV2 and TRBJ2-1; no clear D. V lost 7 bases and J 0 bases, leaving 10 bases between the germline ends. The CDR3 sequence is 14 residues long. The germline CDR1 and CDR2 sequences are SNHLY and FYNNEI. CDR3 region: CASNLASSYNEQFF. DNA of the CDR3: TGTGCCAGCAATTTGGCTAGCTCCTACAATGAGCAGTTCTTC.

This chain uses TRBV6-1 with TRBJ1-1; D remains ambiguous. Looked up from germline, CDR1 is MNHNS and CDR2 is SASEGT. Trimming took 1 base from V and 11 from J, leaving 17 bases between them. The CDR3 runs to 14 residues. As DNA, the CDR3 is TGTGCCAGCAGTGAAGTAGTTGGAAGGCCTGGGGCTTTCTTT. Translated, it gives CASSEVVGRPGAFF.

This chain connects TRBV18 to TRBJ1-1; perhaps TRBD1 as D (5 bases). CDR3 size: 13 residues. CDR1 KGHSH and CDR2 LQKENI come from the germline V gene. Trimming pared 2 bases from V and 5 bases from J, leaving 9 bases between. The CDR3 spells CASSPSPGTEAFF. DNA for the CDR3: TGTGCCAGCTCACCATCTCCAGGGACTGAAGCTTTCTTT.

The genes are TRBV15 and TRBJ2-1, with D maybe TRBD1 (6 bases). Germline V gene lookup returns CDR1 LNHNV and CDR2 YYDKDF (reference sequence). There are 12 residues in the CDR3. V was clipped by 3 bases and J by 10 bases, with 10 bases between them. CDR3 sequence (DNA): TGTGCCACCAGCAGGCCAGGGGAGGAGCAGTTCTTC. It yields the protein CATSRPGEEQFF.

This chain's CDR3 is CASSLGPGRSGNTIYF. The CDR3 DNA sequence: TGTGCCAGCAGCTTGGGGCCAGGGAGGTCTGGAAACACCATATATTTT. V is TRBV5-6 and J is TRBJ1-3, with D possibly matching TRBD1 (5 bases). This CDR3 is 16 amino acids long. V was trimmed by 0 bases and J by 1 base, leaving 11 bases between them. CDR1 and CDR2 (germline): SGHDT, YYEEEE.

V gene TRBV19 combines with J gene TRBJ2-2; 12 nucleotides agree with TRBD1. The V gene's germline CDR1 is LNHDA and CDR2 SQIVND (reference sequence). The CDR3 contains 15 residues. The J segment lost 7 bases and the V segment lost 6 bases, leaving 6 bases of the junction unmatched. DNA of the CDR3: TGTGCCAGTAGACAAGGGACAGGGGGCGGCGGGGAGCTGTTTTTT. This translates into CASRQGTGGGGELFF. Using reference TRBV19 and TRBJ2-2 for the parts outside the CDR3, the full variable domain is DGGITQSPKYLFRKEGQNVTLSCEQNLNHDAMYWYRQDPGQGLRLIYYSQIVNDFQKGDIAEGYSVSREKKESFPLTVTSAQKNPTAFYLCASRQGTGGGGELFFGEGSRLTVL.